This T cell receptor (beta chain) was documented in a study of blood T cells in healthy people across ages. This clonotype showed up just a few times. Its antigen is unknown. A second PCR of roughly 7 to 11 cycles used a sample-barcoded 5' primer and a J-beta primer mix. MiXCR, applied by TCRdb to the 5' RACE reads, yields one record per CDR3 protein. Of just under 750,000 distinct CDR3 sequences listed, about 20% were seen once; the top ten hold approximately 20%. This CDR3 is built from 13 residues. V lost 7 bases to trimming and J lost 6 bases; unmatched junction nucleotides: 8. The germline gives CDR1 MNHNS, CDR2 SASEGT. Study results and caveats: Reliance upon unsorted PBMCs precluded definitive naive versus antigen-experienced comparison.

Sequencing used blood. This receptor was taken from a man in his 70s in good health. This sequence joins TRBV6-1 and TRBJ1-2; 7 bases line up with TRBD1. As DNA, the CDR3 is TGTGCCAGCACCGACCTCAGGGGGGATGGCTACACCTTC. Its protein product is CASTDLRGDGYTF.